This T cell receptor (beta chain) is drawn from a study of naive CD8 T cells in extremely preterm neonates. Whole-study results and caveats: Preterm infants showed shorter CDR3s, fewer N additions and less trimming than older groups. Shared CDR3 nucleotide sequences: preterm roughly 2.7%, term approximately 0.43%, children 0.025% to 0.035%, adults more than 0.0075%.

The CDR3 sequence is 13 residues long. Germline values: CDR1 MNHEY, CDR2 SMNVEV (reference sequence). Concerning this clone itself: Its antigen is as yet unknown.

Libraries were prepared by immunoSEQ multiplex PCR; TCRdb keeps only in-frame clonotypes and omits some of them. The profile shows roughly 5,500 clones, about 97% of them singletons. Sequenced: naive CD8+ T cells from blood. The clonotype originates from a human donor in good health. The chain has TRBV27 and TRBJ2-5; D gene uncertain. The DNA matches TRBJ2-7 better at its end, which makes the J call doubtful. The CDR3 region has the DNA TGTGCCAGCAGTTTAGAGGCGGCGTTCGAGCAGTACTTC. Translated, it gives CASSLEAAFEQYF.